This T cell receptor (beta chain) was identified during a study of shared clonotypes between healthy human individuals. Per the study methods: Filtering of immunoSEQ junctional sequences could not match full-length read filtering. The repertoire was sequenced with immunoSEQ multiplex PCR; TCRdb's copy has only in-frame clones and lacks some. Clone size and V and J calls were adopted from that table, with D and trimming inferred from the DNA. The sample contains 700,000 or so clones, 55% to 75% of which appear only once. Whole-study results and caveats: The study found approximately 5% of naive CD4 clonotypes shared across four donors. Larger estimated richness was generally recorded for naive subsets relative to memory subsets.

There are 15 residues in the CDR3. Losses at the gene ends were 6 bases for V and 2 bases for J; bases not matched to a gene: 6. The germline V gene has CDR1 MNHNS and CDR2 SASEGT. With regard to this clone: Its antigen is still unknown.

None of the donors, who were healthy HIV-negative adults, had recently had acute infections or vaccinations. The TCR sequence derives from a woman aged 25 to 39 in good health. The chain couples TRBV6-1 to TRBJ2-7, with 11 positions matching TRBD2. Sequenced input: memory CD4+ T cells sorted from blood. The subset is: CD45RA-negative fraction. CDR3 amino acids: CASRKTSGKTYEQYF. The DNA for the CDR3 is TGTGCCAGCAGGAAGACTAGCGGGAAAACCTACGAGCAGTACTTC.